This TCR beta chain was captured in a study of T-cell reconstitution after alpha-beta-depleted transplantation in children. There are 12 residues in the CDR3. V gave up 4 bases and J gave up 15 bases, with 17 bases separating them. Germline CDR1 reads SGHRS; CDR2 reads YFSETQ. This sample's TCRbeta library carried unique molecular identifier barcodes. TCRdb passed the PCR reads through MiXCR, listing each CDR3 protein once. The data hold about 640,000 distinct CDR3 sequences, with roughly 17% observed a single time. This clonotype was seen ten or more times. This rearrangement joins TRBV5-1 to TRBJ2-1, with D unclear. The sample here was PBMCs from the stem cell graft donor, taken from the stem cell graft. This receptor was identified in a human donor who donated a stem cell graft to a child with acute myeloid leukemia. The CDR3 sequence is CASSQPGPRAFF. The DNA of the CDR3 is TGCGCCAGCAGCCAGCCCGGCCCTAGGGCGTTCTTC.